Below, one TCR beta chain is given with its context. Authors' data handling: Estimates of nucleated cell counts were drawn from the amplification of reference gene primers. Here immunoSEQ multiplex PCR was the method, and the copy in TCRdb shows in-frame clones only, minus some. That table supplies the V and J calls and clone size; D and trimming were determined from the DNA. The table shows approximately 110,000 clones, with approximately 78% occurring only once. This entry belongs to a study of blood T cell repertoires in COVID-19. Study-level information: The origin of the acute and convalescent COVID-19 samples was the United States, Italy and Spain.

This CDR3 region has 12 residues. V dropped 9 bases and J dropped 2 bases, with 10 bases sitting between them. Germline lookup yields CDR1 MDHEN and CDR2 SYDVKM. This clonotype was sampled from a man between 65 and 85 years old with acute or convalescent COVID-19. This sequence joins TRBV28 and TRBJ1-2, with D unclear. The source material was peripheral blood. The CDR3 region has the DNA TGTGCCAGTTACAGTGTCAACTATGGCTACACCTTC. Translating it yields CASYSVNYGYTF.